This TCR beta chain stems from a study of blood T cell repertoires in COVID-19. Study-level information: Acute and convalescent COVID-19 specimens originated in the United States, Italy and Spain. Sources were T cells, B-cell-depleted T cells, or PBMCs; the material itself was cDNA or gDNA.

Per the germline V gene, CDR1 is MGHRA and CDR2 is YSYEKL. Between the trimmed V and J ends, which lost 1 base and 0 bases, there was a span of 12 bases. The CDR3 sequence is 16 residues long. Original methodology: Amplification from reference gene primers served as the basis for estimated nucleated cell counts. Measured with immunoSEQ multiplex PCR; TCRdb has only the in-frame clones, and not every one. Clone size and the V and J calls come from that table; the DNA yielded D and trimming. The data show about 300,000 clones, around four fifths seen once. This rearrangement joins TRBV4-1 to TRBJ1-2; perhaps TRBD1 as D (6 bases). This clonotype originated in a woman between 50 and 59 years old with acute or convalescent COVID-19. Sequencing was carried out using peripheral blood. CDR3 loop: CASSQAHRDTNYGYTF. CDR3 coding DNA: TGCGCCAGCAGCCAAGCACACAGGGACACTAACTATGGCTACACCTTC.